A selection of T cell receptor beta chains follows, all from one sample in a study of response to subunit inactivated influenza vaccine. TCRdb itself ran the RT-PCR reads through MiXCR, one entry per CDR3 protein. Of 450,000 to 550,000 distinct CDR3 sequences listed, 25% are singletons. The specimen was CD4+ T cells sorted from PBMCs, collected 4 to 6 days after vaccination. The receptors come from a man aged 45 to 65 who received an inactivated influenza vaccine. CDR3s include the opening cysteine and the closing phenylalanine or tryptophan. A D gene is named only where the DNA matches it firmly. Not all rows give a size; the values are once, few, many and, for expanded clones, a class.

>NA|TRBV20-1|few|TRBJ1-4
CSAPGLQNEKLFF
TGCAGTGCTCCGGGACTCCAGAATGAAAAACTGTTTTTT
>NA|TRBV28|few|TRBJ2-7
CASMGGHYEQYF
TGTGCCAGCATGGGGGGGCACTACGAGCAGTACTTC
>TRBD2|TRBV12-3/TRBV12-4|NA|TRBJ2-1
CASSPSSGSPTYNEQFF
TGTGCCAGCAGTCCCTCTAGCGGGAGTCCAACCTACAATGAGCAGTTCTTC
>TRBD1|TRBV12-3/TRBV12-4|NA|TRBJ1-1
CASSRQGGVGTEAFF
TGTGCCAGCAGTAGACAGGGTGGGGTGGGGACTGAAGCTTTCTTT
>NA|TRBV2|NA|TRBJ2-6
CASNSLAGANVLTF
TGTGCCAGCAACTCTCTCGCTGGGGCCAACGTCCTGACTTTC
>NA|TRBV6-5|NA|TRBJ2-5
CASSYSKVASETQYF
TGTGCCAGCAGTTACTCGAAAGTAGCAAGTGAGACCCAGTACTTC
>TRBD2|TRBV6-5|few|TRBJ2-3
CASSTLAGGLNTQYF
TGTGCCAGCAGTACTCTAGCGGGAGGGTTGAATACGCAGTATTTT
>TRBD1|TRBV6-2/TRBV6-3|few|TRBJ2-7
CASRKTGSLYEQYF
TGTGCCAGCAGGAAGACAGGGAGTCTCTACGAGCAGTACTTC
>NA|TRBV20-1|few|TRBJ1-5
CSVQQGLNQPQHF
TGCAGTGTTCAACAGGGACTCAATCAGCCCCAGCATTTT
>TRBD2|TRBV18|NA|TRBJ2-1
CASSRGLAGANEQFF
TGTGCCAGCTCACGGGGACTAGCGGGAGCCAATGAGCAGTTCTTC
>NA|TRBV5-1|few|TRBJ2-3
CASSPERASDTQYF
TGCGCCAGCAGCCCTGAGCGGGCAAGTGATACGCAGTATTTT
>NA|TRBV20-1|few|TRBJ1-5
CSARPPGRYYQPQHF
TGCAGTGCTAGACCCCCAGGGAGGTATTATCAGCCCCAGCATTTT
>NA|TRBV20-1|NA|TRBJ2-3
CSAGSAWASTDTQYF
TGCAGTGCTGGCTCCGCGTGGGCTAGCACAGATACGCAGTATTTT
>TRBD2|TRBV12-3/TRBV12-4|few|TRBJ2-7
CASSLGGLPGTYEQYF
TGTGCCAGCAGTTTGGGGGGACTACCGGGAACCTACGAGCAGTACTTC
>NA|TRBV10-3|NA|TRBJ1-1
CAISEGLLNTEAFF
TGTGCCATCAGTGAAGGCCTATTGAACACTGAAGCTTTCTTT